The clone carrying this TCR beta chain came up many times. Its cognate antigen is unknown. The source of the sample is a study of read filtering for tumor transcriptome and immune sequencing. The overall study: IR-seq gave about 4.05 to 11 million TCR reads per sample; RNA-seq gave about 80 to 1273. Study-level findings and limits: About 81.9% of IR-seq clonotypes had one read, totaling about 3.3% of reads; RNA-seq: approximately 75% and 45%. IR-seq captured clonotypes deeper and more reliably than RNA-seq. Sorted CD138-negative bone marrow cells were not purified T cells.

Molecular barcoded adaptors covering alpha/delta and beta/gamma chains were used on 400 to 450 ng RNA. TCRdb re-called the reads with MiXCR, one entry per CDR3 protein. The sample has tens of thousands of distinct CDR3 sequences; roughly 13% are singletons. Trimming shortened V by 6 bases and J by 0 bases, and 12 bases separated the two germline ends. Germline CDR1 MDHEN, CDR2 SYDVKM. This CDR3 has 15 amino acids. This chain connects TRBV28 to TRBJ2-1; D gene unclear. The TCR comes from a donor aged 40 or over with multiple myeloma. The sequencing sample was made of a population of CD138-negative cells sorted from bone marrow. The CDR3 region is CASRRWLSSYNEQFF. The CDR3 DNA reads TGTGCCAGCAGACGCTGGTTGAGCTCCTACAATGAGCAGTTCTTC.